Listed below are T cell receptor beta chains from one sample, sequenced in a study of blood T cells in healthy people across ages. One entry per CDR3 protein, called by TCRdb with MiXCR from the 5' RACE reads. The sample holds 850,000 to 1,100,000 distinct CDR3 sequences, less than 45% seen once. The sequenced sample was blood. The origin of the receptors is a man younger than 35 in good health. The CDR3 runs from the conserved cysteine through the conserved F or W. A D gene is named only where the DNA matches it firmly. Size is stated for part of the rows, as once, few or many counts, or as a class when the clone is expanded.

clone size,D gene,V gene,J gene,CDR3 DNA,CDR3 protein
.,TRBD1,TRBV4-3,TRBJ1-4,TGCGCCTGCAGCCAAGAGGAACAGGGGGCATCTGAAAAACTGTTTTTT,CACSQEEQGASEKLFF
.,.,TRBV29-1,TRBJ1-2,TGCAGCGTTGACCTACGGACGGATGGCTACACCTTC,CSVDLRTDGYTF
few,TRBD1,TRBV10-3,TRBJ2-3,TGTGCCATCAGTGGACCAAGGACAGGGAACGGGGGCACAGATACGCAGTATTTT,CAISGPRTGNGGTDTQYF
.,.,TRBV25-1,TRBJ1-6,TGTGCCAGCAGTCACGAGGGGTCGCATTCACCCCTCCACTTT,CASSHEGSHSPLHF
.,.,TRBV6-1,TRBJ1-2,TGTGCCAGCAATTTGGGGTACTATGGCTACACCTTC,CASNLGYYGYTF
.,.,TRBV29-1,TRBJ1-2,TGCAGCGTTGATAATAGGGGGTCAAATGGCTACACCTTC,CSVDNRGSNGYTF
.,.,TRBV28,TRBJ2-7,TGTGCCAGCGGATCCTCGACGGAAAACTACGAGCAGTACTTC,CASGSSTENYEQYF
.,TRBD2,TRBV12-3/TRBV12-4,TRBJ2-3,TGTGCCAGCAGTTGGACTAGCGGGGTGAGCACAGATACGCAGTATTTT,CASSWTSGVSTDTQYF
.,.,TRBV18,TRBJ2-7,TGTGCCAGCTCACCGTCCCGGGACATAGGGAAGGCCTACGAGCAGTACTTC,CASSPSRDIGKAYEQYF
.,.,TRBV27,TRBJ1-1,TGTGCCAGCGGCCAGACGGTGAACACTGAAGCTTTCTTT,CASGQTVNTEAFF
few,.,TRBV30,TRBJ2-1,TGTGCCTGGAGGTCAGAGACTGGTTATTATGAGCAGTTCTTC,CAWRSETGYYEQFF
.,.,TRBV11-3,TRBJ2-5,TGTGCCAGCAGCGAGGACAACCGAGAAGAGACCCAGTACTTC,CASSEDNREETQYF
few,.,TRBV27,TRBJ1-2,TGTGCCAGCAGTTCATCAGGGCAAGGGGGTGGCTATGGCTACACCTTC,CASSSSGQGGGYGYTF
many,.,TRBV12-3/TRBV12-4,TRBJ2-1,TGTGCCAGCGGAGAGAGGGCCTCCAATGAGCAGTTCTTC,CASGERASNEQFF
few,.,TRBV5-5,TRBJ2-1,TGTGCCAGCAAGGGGGGGGCGGGACAGGTCTACAATGAGCAGTTCTTC,CASKGGAGQVYNEQFF
.,.,TRBV7-9,TRBJ1-4,TGTGCCAGACAGGCCGCGGGAGGAGAAAAACTGTTTTTT,CARQAAGGEKLFF
.,.,TRBV3-1,TRBJ1-5,TGTGCCAGCAGCCAAGATCCTAACAATCAGCCCCAGCATTTT,CASSQDPNNQPQHF
.,.,TRBV13,TRBJ2-5,TGTGCCAGCTCGCGCTATGGGGGTGATGAGCAGTACTTC,CASSRYGGDEQYF
many,.,TRBV10-3,TRBJ2-1,TGTGCCGGGGGTAATAATGAGCAGTTCTTC,CAGGNNEQFF
.,TRBD1,TRBV7-3,TRBJ1-2,TGTGCCAGCAGCTCGACAGGGGGCAATTCCACCTTC,CASSSTGGNSTF
.,.,TRBV3-1,TRBJ2-2,TGTGCCAGCAGCCAGGGGTCCTTCGAGCTGTTTTTT,CASSQGSFELFF
few,.,TRBV25-1,TRBJ1-2,TGTGCCAGCAGTGAATGGGCAGGCGACCACTACACCTTC,CASSEWAGDHYTF
few,.,TRBV4-3,TRBJ1-1,TGCGCCAGCAGCCAATCACCGGTCGATTACACTGAAGCTTTCTTT,CASSQSPVDYTEAFF
many,TRBD1,TRBV12-3/TRBV12-4,TRBJ1-2,TGTGCCAGCAGTCAAGGGGACAGGAGTAACTATGGCTACACCTTC,CASSQGDRSNYGYTF
.,.,TRBV14,TRBJ2-4,TGTGCCAGCACAACGCTCGAGCGGTACTTC,CASTTLERYF
few,.,TRBV20-1,TRBJ1-5,TGCAGTGCTAGAACCACGGTTGGGGCTCATAGCAATCAGCCCCAGCATTTT,CSARTTVGAHSNQPQHF
.,.,TRBV10-3,TRBJ1-1,TGTGCCATCAGTGTCAATGACCGTAACACTGAAGCTTTCTTT,CAISVNDRNTEAFF
few,.,TRBV28,TRBJ1-2,TGTGCCAGCAGTTTGAAATTAGCTAACTATGGCTACACCTTC,CASSLKLANYGYTF
few,.,TRBV25-1,TRBJ2-3,TGTGCCAGCAGTGAAAGGAGGGGTCCCCTATCCCATACAGATACGCAGTATTTT,CASSERRGPLSHTDTQYF
few,.,TRBV30,TRBJ1-1,TGTGCCTGGAGGGGGGGCGTGAACACTGAAGCTTTCTTT,CAWRGGVNTEAFF
once,.,TRBV7-2,TRBJ1-1,TGTGCCAGCAGGAATCAGATTGAAGCTTTCTTT,CASRNQIEAFF
few,TRBD1,TRBV7-9,TRBJ1-4,TGTGCCAGCAGCTTAGTGGACAGGGTTGAAAAACTGTTTTTT,CASSLVDRVEKLFF
.,TRBD2,TRBV5-1,TRBJ2-1,TGCGCCAGCAGCTTGAATTACTATACTAGCGGGGGGAAACCCTACAATGAGCAGTTCTTC,CASSLNYYTSGGKPYNEQFF